This T cell receptor (beta chain) was identified during a study of CD8+ T cells in alopecia areata (dated by TCRdb to the late 2010s). For context, the study as a whole: Treated patients were enrolled in an open-label pilot trial of oral tofacitinib, 5 to 10 mg twice daily, for moderate-to-severe alopecia areata. Tofacitinib was given for 6 to 18 months, followed by 6 months of follow-up off drug to assess delayed response and recurrence. In both human patients and the C3H/HeJ mouse model, the study applied high-throughput TCRbeta sequencing to look at T cell clonal expansion in alopecia areata. Scalp tissue and sorted CD4+ and CD8+ peripheral blood T cells from patchy and totalis/universalis alopecia areata patients and from healthy controls were covered by human TCRbeta sequencing. Biopsies were taken from tofacitinib-treated patients at baseline and again at 4 and 24 weeks into treatment, and several of those patients also had a later scalp biopsy. Clonality in the scalp was compared among normal scalp (n=4), patchy alopecia areata scalp (n=8), and alopecia totalis/universalis scalp (n=8). The RNA source kit depended on sample type: the PAXgene miRNA kit for fixed scalp, the miRNeasy kit for PBMCs, and the RNeasy kit for mouse skin. TCRbeta CDR3 regions were amplified by immunoSEQ multiplex PCR using 35 Vbeta forward and 13 Jbeta reverse primers. The full study reports these points: TCR sequences shared between patients were less clear than in mice, possibly partly because of HLA diversity in the patient population. Resident alphabeta T cells in normal human skin are also sequenced, complicating scalp TCR repertoire analysis, unlike mouse skin dominated by gammadelta T cells. Compared with normal scalp, lesional scalp had higher clonality and more expanded CD8+ clones, particularly in alopecia totalis/universalis, a pattern that suggests antigenic drive.

Libraries were made using the immunoSEQ multiplex PCR assay. For TCR sequencing, RNA was extracted from every sample and reverse transcribed into cDNA to serve as template. SuperScript III was used to make first-strand cDNA, primed with a 2:1 mix of oligo-dT and random hexamers. A synthetic immune receptor repertoire was used to measure amplification bias, and any remaining bias was corrected computationally. For the original study's pipeline: Raw reads were preprocessed to remove errors, and CDR3 was defined according to IMGT conventions as the region from the conserved cysteine to phenylalanine. Clonality was calculated as 1 minus Shannon entropy normalized by log2 of the number of productive unique TCRs. Whether each scalp clone was CD4 or CD8 was inferred by checking scalp TCRbeta sequences against the CD4 and CD8 repertoires from sorted blood. As stored in TCRdb, this immuneACCESS dataset retains in-frame rearrangements with V and J assigned. A fraction of the clones does not appear; measured against another copy, unresolved V genes explain less than half of the discrepancy, and the remainder lacks a known reason. That table supplies the V and J calls and clone size; D and trimming were determined from the DNA. The sample data list around 8,000 clones, and around two thirds of these were observed just once. The leading ten clones occupy about an eighth of the sample.

The CDR3 measures 14 amino acids from cysteine to phenylalanine. Only the CDR3 DNA is retained, 42 bases long and in frame from the first base. The trim is 5 bases for V and 8 bases for J, with a gap of 18 bases between the germline ends. CDR1 is given as SGHNT and CDR2 as YENEEA, both from the germline V gene. As concerns this clone: Its antigen remains unidentified. Base qualities are not at hand, and no much larger clone is one base apart.

Interpreted using the paper, the time point label stands for: baseline before oral tofacitinib. From alopecia areata patients, peripheral blood was collected along with lesional scalp punch biopsies. Human scalp biopsies went straight into PAXgene tissue containers for immediate fixation. The TCR was taken from a human donor with alopecia areata. Recombination linked TRBV11-3 to TRBJ1-1; the best D guess is TRBD1, with 5 bases matching. The sequences come from skin, collected at week 0. The CDR3 amino acid sequence is: CASSLRGRVPEAFF. The DNA sequence follows: TGTGCCAGCAGCCTCCGCGGCAGGGTCCCCGAAGCTTTCTTT.